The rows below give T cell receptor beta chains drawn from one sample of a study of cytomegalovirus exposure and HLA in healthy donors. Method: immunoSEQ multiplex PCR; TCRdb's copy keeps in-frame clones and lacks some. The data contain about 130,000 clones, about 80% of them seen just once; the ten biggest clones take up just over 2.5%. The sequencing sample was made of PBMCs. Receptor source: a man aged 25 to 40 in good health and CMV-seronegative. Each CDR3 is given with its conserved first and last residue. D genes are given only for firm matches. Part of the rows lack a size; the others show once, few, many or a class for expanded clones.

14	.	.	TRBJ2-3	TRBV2	CASSAKLVTDTQYF	TGTGCCAGCAGTGCGAAATTAGTGACAGATACGCAGTATTTT
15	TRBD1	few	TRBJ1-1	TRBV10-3	CAISQPGQGLGEAFF	TGTGCCATCAGTCAACCGGGACAGGGTCTAGGGGAAGCTTTCTTT
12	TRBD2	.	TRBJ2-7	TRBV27	CASSFPSGSKYF	TGTGCCAGCAGTTTTCCTAGCGGGAGTAAATACTTC
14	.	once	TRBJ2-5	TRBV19	CASRGGISVETQYF	TGTGCCAGTAGGGGCGGGATAAGTGTCGAGACCCAGTACTTC
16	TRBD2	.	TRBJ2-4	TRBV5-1	CASSRTSALTKNIQYF	TGCGCCAGCAGCCGGACTAGCGCGTTAACCAAAAACATTCAGTACTTC
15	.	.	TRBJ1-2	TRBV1	CTSSRHDRGYYGYPF	TGCACCAGCAGCCGACACGACAGGGGATACTATGGCTACCCCTTC
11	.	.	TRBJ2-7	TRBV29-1	CSVEGGGEQYF	TGCAGCGTTGAGGGAGGGGGCGAGCAGTACTTC
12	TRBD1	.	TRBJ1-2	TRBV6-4	CASSDWTGGYTF	TGTGCCAGCAGTGACTGGACAGGTGGCTACACCTTC
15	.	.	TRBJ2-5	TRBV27	CASSLSGLSQETQYF	TGTGCCAGCAGTTTAAGTGGGCTCAGCCAAGAGACCCAGTACTTC
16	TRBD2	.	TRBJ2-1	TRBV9	CASSHSGTSGGNEQFF	TGTGCCAGCAGCCATAGTGGGACTAGCGGAGGCAATGAGCAGTTCTTC
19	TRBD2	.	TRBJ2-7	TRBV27	CASSPRGTSGESLSYEQYF	TGTGCCAGCAGTCCCCGGGGGACTAGCGGGGAGAGCCTCTCCTACGAGCAGTACTTC
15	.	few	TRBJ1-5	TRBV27	CASSYSGYSNQPQHF	TGTGCCAGCAGTTACAGCGGGTATAGCAATCAGCCCCAGCATTTT
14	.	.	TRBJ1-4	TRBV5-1	CASSLAQLNEKLFF	TGCGCCAGCAGCTTGGCACAGCTTAATGAAAAACTGTTTTTT
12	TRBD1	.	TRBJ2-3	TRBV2	CASSTTGNTQYF	TGTGCCAGCAGCACGACAGGGAATACGCAGTATTTT
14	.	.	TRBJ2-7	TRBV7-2	CASSLDGASYEQYF	TGTGCCAGCAGCTTAGATGGGGCCTCCTACGAGCAGTACTTC
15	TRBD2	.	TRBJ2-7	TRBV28	CASSSWTSGSYEQYF	TGTGCCAGCAGTTCCTGGACTAGCGGGAGTTACGAGCAGTACTTC
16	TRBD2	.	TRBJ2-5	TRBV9	CASSVAPSGSGETQYF	TGTGCCAGCAGCGTAGCGCCCAGCGGGAGTGGGGAGACCCAGTACTTC
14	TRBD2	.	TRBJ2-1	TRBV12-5	CASGARLANNEQFF	TGTGCTAGTGGTGCCCGACTAGCGAACAATGAGCAGTTCTTC
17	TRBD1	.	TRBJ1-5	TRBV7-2	CASSTLRDRGSNQPQHF	TGTGCCAGCAGCACGCTCCGGGACAGAGGAAGCAATCAGCCCCAGCATTTT
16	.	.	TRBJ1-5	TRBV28	CASKRRPGPSNQPQHF	TGTGCCAGCAAAAGGAGGCCCGGTCCTAGCAATCAGCCCCAGCATTTT
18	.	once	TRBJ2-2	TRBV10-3	CAISESWEFGWDTGELFF	TGTGCCATCAGTGAGTCTTGGGAGTTCGGTTGGGACACCGGGGAGCTGTTTTTT
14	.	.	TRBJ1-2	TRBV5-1	CASSQSGTAYGYTF	TGCGCCAGCAGTCAAAGTGGCACAGCTTATGGCTACACCTTC
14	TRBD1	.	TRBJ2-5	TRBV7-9	CASSASGQGETQYF	TGTGCCAGCAGCGCCTCGGGACAGGGGGAGACCCAGTACTTC
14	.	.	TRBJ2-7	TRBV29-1	CSVVVPPGSYEQYF	TGCAGCGTTGTGGTGCCCCCGGGATCCTACGAGCAGTACTTC
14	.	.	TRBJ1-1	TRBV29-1	CSVQTMGGDTEAFF	TGCAGCGTGCAAACTATGGGGGGGGACACTGAAGCTTTCTTT
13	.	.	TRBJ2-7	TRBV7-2	CASSLAPGDEQYF	TGTGCCAGCAGCTTAGCGCCGGGAGACGAGCAGTACTTC
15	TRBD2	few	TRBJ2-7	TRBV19	CASSSGLADSYEQYF	TGTGCCAGTAGTAGCGGACTAGCGGACTCCTACGAGCAGTACTTC
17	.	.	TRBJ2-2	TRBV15	CATSRGSGLSHTGELFF	TGTGCCACCAGCAGGGGGTCGGGATTGTCCCACACCGGGGAGCTGTTTTTT
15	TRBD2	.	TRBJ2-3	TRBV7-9	CASSTSGSYPDTQYF	TGTGCCAGCAGCACGAGCGGGAGCTACCCAGATACGCAGTATTTT
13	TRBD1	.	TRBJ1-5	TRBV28	CASRSGGGQPQHF	TGTGCCAGCAGATCAGGGGGAGGTCAGCCCCAGCATTTT
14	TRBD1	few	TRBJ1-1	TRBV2	CASSERTGITEAFF	TGTGCCAGCAGTGAAAGGACAGGGATCACTGAAGCTTTCTTT
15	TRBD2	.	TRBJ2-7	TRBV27	CASSAAGGPSYEQYF	TGTGCCAGCAGTGCTGCGGGAGGGCCCTCGTACGAGCAGTACTTC
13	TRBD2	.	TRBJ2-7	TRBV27	CASSLGLAYEQYF	TGTGCCAGCAGTTTAGGACTAGCCTACGAGCAGTACTTC
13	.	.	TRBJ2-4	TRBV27	CASSLTGINIQYF	TGTGCCAGCAGTTTAACAGGGATAAACATTCAGTACTTC
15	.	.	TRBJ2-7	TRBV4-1	CASSQVGSGKYEQYF	TGCGCCAGCAGCCAAGTGGGTAGCGGAAAATACGAGCAGTACTTC
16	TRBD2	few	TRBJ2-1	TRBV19	CASSIDLGGSLNEQFF	TGTGCCAGTAGTATCGATTTAGGCGGGAGCCTTAATGAGCAGTTCTTC
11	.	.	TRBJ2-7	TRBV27	CASRNTYEQYF	TGTGCCAGCAGAAACACCTACGAGCAGTACTTC
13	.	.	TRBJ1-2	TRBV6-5	CASSGLRGYGYTF	TGTGCCAGCAGCGGCTTAAGGGGATATGGCTACACCTTC
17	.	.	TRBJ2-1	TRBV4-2	CASSQEAAISSYNEQFF	TGTGCCAGCAGCCAAGAAGCAGCGATCAGCTCCTACAATGAGCAGTTCTTC
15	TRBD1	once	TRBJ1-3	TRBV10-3	CAMRTGRDSGNTIYF	TGTGCCATGAGGACAGGGAGAGACTCTGGAAACACCATATATTTT
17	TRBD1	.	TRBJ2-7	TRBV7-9	CASSWGQGAHQPYEQYF	TGTGCCAGCAGCTGGGGACAGGGGGCTCACCAACCCTACGAGCAGTACTTC
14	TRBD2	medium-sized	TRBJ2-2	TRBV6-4	CASSVAGDTGELFF	TGTGCCAGCAGTGTAGCGGGAGACACCGGGGAGCTGTTTTTT
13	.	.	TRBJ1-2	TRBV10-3	CATAGELNYGYPF	TGTGCCACCGCAGGGGAGCTGAACTATGGCTACCCCTTC
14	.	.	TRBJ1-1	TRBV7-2	CASSLDRVNPEAFF	TGTGCCAGCAGCTTAGACAGGGTGAACCCTGAAGCTTTCTTT
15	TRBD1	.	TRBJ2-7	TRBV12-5	CASALIQGVPYEQYF	TGTGCTAGTGCCCTAATACAGGGGGTTCCCTACGAGCAGTACTTC
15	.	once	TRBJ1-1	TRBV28	CASSPHRVTNLEAFF	TGTGCCAGCAGTCCCCACCGGGTAACCAACCTTGAAGCTTTCTTT
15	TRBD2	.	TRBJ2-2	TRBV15	CATSSRERNTGELFF	TGTGCCACCAGCTCGCGGGAGCGGAACACCGGGGAGCTGTTTTTT
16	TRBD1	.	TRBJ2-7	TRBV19	CASSPAGTGITHEQYF	TGTGCCAGTAGTCCCGCCGGGACAGGGATAACCCACGAGCAGTACTTC
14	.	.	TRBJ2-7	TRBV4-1	CASSLATVDCEQYF	TGCGCCAGCAGCCTTGCGACAGTGGATTGCGAGCAGTACTTC
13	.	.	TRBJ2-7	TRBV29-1	CSVGGRFGSEQYF	TGCAGCGTTGGGGGCCGTTTTGGGTCCGAGCAGTACTTC
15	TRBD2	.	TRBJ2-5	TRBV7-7	CASSSTSGRQETQYF	TGTGCTAGCAGCTCCACAAGCGGGAGACAAGAGACCCAGTACTTC
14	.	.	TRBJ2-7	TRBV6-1	CASSDLQGAYEQYF	TGTGCCAGCAGTGACCTACAGGGAGCCTACGAGCAGTACTTC
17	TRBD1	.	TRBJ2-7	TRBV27	CASSLWGSGGEAYEQYF	TGTGCCAGCAGTTTATGGGGCTCAGGGGGCGAAGCCTACGAGCAGTACTTC
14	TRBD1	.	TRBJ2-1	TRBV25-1	CASRARGRGIEQFF	TGTGCCAGCAGAGCCAGGGGGCGCGGGATTGAGCAGTTCTTC
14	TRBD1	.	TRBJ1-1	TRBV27	CASSHGTASHEAFF	TGTGCCAGCAGTCATGGGACAGCATCCCATGAAGCTTTCTTT